The rows below give T cell receptor beta chains drawn from one sample of a study of read filtering for tumor transcriptome and immune sequencing. MiXCR was run by TCRdb on the reads, yielding one entry per CDR3 protein. The sample shows roughly 46,000 distinct CDR3 sequences, over 9.5% of them seen only once. Sequenced material: a population of CD138-negative cells sorted from bone marrow. These receptors all stem from a donor older than 35 with multiple myeloma. Each CDR3 is given with its conserved first and last residue. Each record gives: V gene, D gene, clone size, J gene, CDR3 DNA, CDR3 protein. D genes are given only for firm matches. Clone size appears in some rows only: once, few, many, or a class for an expanded clone.

>TRBV28|TRBD2|many|TRBJ2-1
TGTGCCTTGGGGGCGAGCGGGAGGATAGATGAGCAGTTCTTC
CALGASGRIDEQFF
>TRBV4-1|TRBD1|-|TRBJ1-5
TGCGCCAGCAGCCAAATGGACAGGGGAAATCAGCCCCAGCATTTT
CASSQMDRGNQPQHF
>TRBV29-1|TRBD2|many|TRBJ2-1
TGCAGCGTTGAACTAGCGGGAGGGTTCAATGAGCAGTTCTTC
CSVELAGGFNEQFF
>TRBV2|-|many|TRBJ1-5
TGTGCCAGCAGTGACCCCGGGGGGAGCAATCAGCCCCAGCATTTT
CASSDPGGSNQPQHF
>TRBV5-1|-|many|TRBJ1-6
TGCGCCAGCAGCTTGGATGCAGGCGATTCACCCCTCCACTTT
CASSLDAGDSPLHF
>TRBV18|-|many|TRBJ2-7
TGTGCCAGCTCACTCACTGGGGGGGCATACGAGCAGTACTTC
CASSLTGGAYEQYF
>TRBV27|TRBD2|many|TRBJ2-1
TGTGCCAGCAGTTTATTAAGACTAGCGGGCCCGAGCTCCTACAATGAGCAGTTCTTC
CASSLLRLAGPSSYNEQFF
>TRBV7-2|-|many|TRBJ1-6
TGTGCCAGCAGCTTGGGACCCTATAATTCACCCCTCCACTTT
CASSLGPYNSPLHF
>TRBV28|-|many|TRBJ2-7
TGTGCCAGCAGCGACGCAGGGCGAGTTGCCTACGAGGAGTACTTC
CASSDAGRVAYEEYF
>TRBV6-5|TRBD1|many|TRBJ2-7
TGTGCCAGCAGAAAGGGACAGGGCGAGCAGTACTTC
CASRKGQGEQYF
>TRBV12-3/TRBV12-4|-|many|TRBJ2-7
TGTGCCAGCAGTCTCGGGCCCGAGCGGGCTGGGGGGGCCGAGCAGTACTTC
CASSLGPERAGGAEQYF
>TRBV20-1|-|many|TRBJ1-4
TGCAGTTTCAGAACGGACAGTGAAAAACTGTTTTTT
CSFRTDSEKLFF
>TRBV23-1|-|many|TRBJ1-5
TGCGCCAGCAGTCCTCCATGGGCGCGGTCACTATCGCGACAGCCCCAGCATTTT
CASSPPWARSLSRQPQHF
>TRBV30|-|many|TRBJ2-2
TGTGCCTGGAGCGGAGCGGTGAACACCGGGGAGCTGTTTTTT
CAWSGAVNTGELFF
>TRBV29-1|TRBD2|-|TRBJ2-1
TGCAGCGTTGACGGGACTAGCGGGAGATACGAGCAGTTCTTC
CSVDGTSGRYEQFF
>TRBV5-1|TRBD2|many|TRBJ2-1
TGCGCCAGCAGCCCGGGGACTAGCGGGAGCTCCTACAATGAGCAGTTCTTC
CASSPGTSGSSYNEQFF
>TRBV11-2|TRBD2|many|TRBJ2-7
TGTGCCAGCAGCCTTAGCGGGAGTATCGTCGAGCAGTACTTC
CASSLSGSIVEQYF
>TRBV4-2|-|-|TRBJ1-3
TGTGCCAGCAGCCGCCGAGGGGACGGATCTTCGAGCTCTGGAAACACCATATATTTT
CASSRRGDGSSSSGNTIYF
>TRBV18|-|-|TRBJ2-6
TGTGCCAGCTCACAGGACATTGGGGCCAACGTCCTGACTTTC
CASSQDIGANVLTF
>TRBV5-1|TRBD1|many|TRBJ1-1
TGCGCCAGCAGCTTCTCTTGGACAGGGATGAACACTGAAGCTTTCTTT
CASSFSWTGMNTEAFF
>TRBV19|-|many|TRBJ2-1
TGTGCCAGTAGCATGACCGATGTTGCCTACAATGAGCAGTTCTTC
CASSMTDVAYNEQFF
>TRBV20-1|-|many|TRBJ1-2
TGCAGCGAAAGGCGGAGCTTCGACTATGGCTACACCTTC
CSERRSFDYGYTF
>TRBV28|-|many|TRBJ1-4
TGTGCCAGCAGTTTTCCGATTGGGGCACTCGGGGAAAAACTGTTTTTT
CASSFPIGALGEKLFF
>TRBV6-5|TRBD2|many|TRBJ2-5
TGTGCCAGCAGTAGACTTCTAGCGGGAGGGCCAGAGACCCAGTACTTC
CASSRLLAGGPETQYF
>TRBV19|TRBD1|many|TRBJ1-2
TGTGCCAGTAGTACCGTAACAGGGGTCAACTATGGCTACACCTTC
CASSTVTGVNYGYTF
>TRBV7-2|-|many|TRBJ2-2
TGTGCCAGCAGCTTAGAGTTAGCGGTTAACACCGGGGAGCTGTTTTTT
CASSLELAVNTGELFF
>TRBV9|TRBD2|many|TRBJ2-3
TGTGCCAGCAGCGTGGGCGGGAGGTCGACAGATACGCAGTATTTT
CASSVGGRSTDTQYF
>TRBV7-9|-|-|TRBJ2-1
TGTGCCAGCAGCCCAGGCCGGCGACACAAAAGCTACAATGGGCAGTTCTTC
CASSPGRRHKSYNGQFF
>TRBV10-3|-|many|TRBJ1-4
TGTGCCATCAGCATGACGGGAGAAAAACTGTTTTTT
CAISMTGEKLFF
>TRBV29-1|-|many|TRBJ2-1
TGCAGCGTTGATAGGGGTGAGCAGTTCTTC
CSVDRGEQFF
>TRBV6-2/TRBV6-3|-|few|TRBJ1-1
TGTGCCAGCAGTTATAAGTACACGAACACTGAAGCTTTCTTT
CASSYKYTNTEAFF
>TRBV11-1|-|many|TRBJ2-4
TGTGCCAGCAGCTTAGGAGAGGGCGCGGGGAACATTCAGTACTTC
CASSLGEGAGNIQYF
>TRBV6-1|TRBD2|-|TRBJ2-1
TGTGCCAGCAGTGATCCCAGCGGGAGGGCCTGGAATGAGCAGCTCTTC
CASSDPSGRAWNEQLF
>TRBV7-9|-|many|TRBJ2-3
TGTGCCAGCAGCTTAGCCCCCGGGGCCACAGATACGCAGTATTTT
CASSLAPGATDTQYF
>TRBV13|-|many|TRBJ2-1
TGTGCCAGCAGCTTACCCAGACAGGCGAGTAGGGGATACGAGCAGTTCTTC
CASSLPRQASRGYEQFF
>TRBV18|-|few|TRBJ2-2
TGTGCCAGCTCACGGAACACCGGGGAGCTGTTTTTT
CASSRNTGELFF
>TRBV29-1|TRBD2|-|TRBJ2-1
TGCAGCGTTGAAGAAGGAGCGGGAAGGTCCTACAGTGGGCAGTTCTTC
CSVEEGAGRSYSGQFF